This T cell receptor (beta chain) is from a study of OX40 agonist ivuxolimab in advanced cancers. General study points: The mean number of expanded clones was higher in CD8+ T cells than in CD4+. The investigators did not determine what antigen specificity the expanded peripheral T cells had. CD4+ and CD8+ T cells in blood underwent clonal expansion by week 6 at 0.1 to 3.0 mg/kg.

The CDR3 is made up of 13 amino acids. The V and J ends lost 7 bases and 0 bases respectively, with 9 bases between them. Germline V gives CDR1 MNHNY, CDR2 SVGAGI (reference sequence). The assay was immunoSEQ multiplex PCR, and TCRdb's table has in-frame clones only and misses some. The sample records 71,000 or so clones, about 89% being singletons. Regarding this clone: Its antigen is undetermined.

The chain carries TRBV6-6 and TRBJ1-2; D gene unclear. This receptor was identified in an adult with an advanced solid tumor such as melanoma, head and neck, liver or kidney cancer. Sequences were derived from CD4+ or CD8+ T cells sorted from blood, sampled in a trial of the OX40 agonist ivuxolimab. The CDR3 DNA follows: TGTGCCAGCACAGGACTAGCTAACTATGGCTACACCTTC. Amino acids: CASTGLANYGYTF.